This T cell receptor (beta chain) was captured by sequencing in a study of shared clonotypes between healthy human individuals. Findings and limits, study-wide: Larger estimated richness was generally seen in naive subsets than in memory subsets.

A word on this clone: Its antigen remains unidentified.

Sequencing used immunoSEQ multiplex PCR; TCRdb keeps in-frame clones, though not all of them. Of some 630,000 clones listed, 90% to 97% are singletons. CDR3 length: 16 residues. Trimming removed 0 bases from V and 5 bases from J, with 15 bases in between. Germline V gene data show CDR1 as SGHRS and CDR2 as YFSETQ. Cells designated naive CD8 were CD45RO-negative and were positively selected for CCR7, with terminally differentiated effector memory CD45RA+ cells excluded. This chain joins TRBV5-1 and TRBJ2-1; tentatively, D is TRBD1 or TRBD2 (5 bases each). This receptor was identified in a woman in her 30s in good health. Sequencing was done on a sample of naive CD8+ T cells sorted from blood. Written as DNA, the CDR3 is TGCGCCAGCAGCTTGGCCCCTCGGGGCGACGACAATGAGCAGTTCTTC. Translation gives CASSLAPRGDDNEQFF. The full variable domain, completed using reference TRBV5-1 and TRBJ2-1, is KAGVTQTPRYLIKTRGQQVTLSCSPISGHRSVSWYQQTPGQGLQFLFEYFSETQRNKGNFPGRFSGRQFSNSRSEMNVSTLELGDSALYLCASSLAPRGDDNEQFFGPGTRLTVL.